This T cell receptor (beta chain) was found in a study of kidney transplant recipient with SARS-CoV-2 infection. The germline CDR1 and CDR2 sequences are SGHVS and FNYEAQ. CDR3 length: 17 residues. Trimming removed 5 bases at V and 4 bases at J, with 23 bases between. From the reads, TCRdb called clonotypes with MiXCR, one entry per CDR3 protein. The sample yields some 220,000 distinct CDR3 sequences, 29% seen once. This sequence was found in a male patient aged 30 to 40 who had COVID-19 and was a kidney transplant recipient. Some of the T cells might come from the graft donor. The V call is TRBV7-6, the J call TRBJ1-2; D is unclear. The material sequenced was a blood sample, taken at baseline and on day 111 from a kidney transplant recipient. CDR3 DNA sequence: TGTGCCAGCAGCAACCCATGTGAATCTCGAAAGACCTATGGCTACACCTTC. It specifies CASSNPCESRKTYGYTF.